Below, 16 T cell receptor beta chains from the same sample are listed, as sequenced in a study of blood T cell repertoires in COVID-19 (dated by TCRdb to about 2020). The protocol used for the library was the immunoSEQ multiplex PCR assay. TCRdb took this table from immuneACCESS and kept in-frame rearrangements with V and J called. Such tables lack part of the clones; where checked against another copy, unresolved V genes explain under half of the gap, and the rest is unexplained. The sample records fewer than 200,000 clones, around 83% of which are singletons. The top ten clones comprise 15% to 20% of the sample. The sample comprised peripheral blood. These receptors were collected from a woman in her 70s who had recovered from COVID-19.

This chain links TRBV6-5 with TRBJ2-7, with D possibly matching TRBD2 (7 bases). V dropped 6 bases and J dropped 3 bases, with 15 bases sitting between them. Germline CDR1 and CDR2: MNHEY and SVGAGI. The CDR3 length is 14 residues. The CDR3 region is CASSPRGPRYEQYF. In DNA, the CDR3 is TGTGCCAGCAGCCCGCGGGGGCCGCGCTACGAGCAGTACTTC.

This clone has more than one count but fewer than ten. This chain joins TRBV19 and TRBJ2-5; 12 nucleotides agree with TRBD1. V lost 10 bases to trimming and J lost 4 bases; unmatched junction nucleotides: 4. CDR1 LNHDA and CDR2 SQIVND come from the germline V gene (reference sequence). The CDR3 sequence is 13 residues long. CDR3 sequence (DNA): TGTGCCACCAGGGACAGGGGGCCAGAGACCCAGTACTTC. This gives the protein CATRDRGPETQYF.

The chain recombines TRBV4-3 with TRBJ1-2, with TRBD1 matching 8 bases. Germline trimming cut 4 bases from V and 5 bases from J; bases unmatched to any gene: 6. Germline lookup yields CDR1 LGHNA and CDR2 YSLEER. The CDR3 runs to 14 residues. CDR3 in amino acids: CASSPDRVRYGYTF. The CDR3 region has the DNA TGCGCCAGCAGCCCGGACAGGGTACGATATGGCTACACCTTC.

J is TRBJ1-1 and V is TRBV5-1; the match to TRBD1 covers 9 bases. The CDR3 sequence is 16 residues long. V lost 4 bases to trimming and J lost 0 bases; unmatched junction nucleotides: 7. CDR1 SGHRS and CDR2 YFSETQ come from the germline V gene. The CDR3, as DNA: TGCGCCAGCAGCCCACGGACAGGGGCCCTGAACACTGAAGCTTTCTTT. As protein: CASSPRTGALNTEAFF.

The chain carries TRBV7-2 and TRBJ2-7; 9 nucleotides match TRBD2. Germline V gives CDR1 SGHTA, CDR2 FQGNSA. The J segment lost 4 bases and the V segment lost 1 base, leaving 8 bases of the junction unmatched. There are 16 residues in the CDR3. This CDR3 is CASSLEGVAGVYEQYF. The CDR3 coding sequence is TGTGCCAGCAGCTTAGAAGGGGTAGCGGGAGTTTACGAGCAGTACTTC.

This rearrangement joins TRBV24-1 to TRBJ2-3, with TRBD2 identical over 12 bases. CDR1 and CDR2 (germline): KGHDR, SFDVKD. After removal of 4 bases from V and 3 bases from J, the junction contained 7 bases not matched to a gene. This CDR3 has 17 residues. CDR3 sequence: CATSDPALAGGTDTQYF. In nucleotides, the CDR3 is TGTGCCACCAGTGACCCTGCTCTAGCGGGGGGGACAGATACGCAGTATTTT.

This clone was observed once. The chain combines TRBV28 with TRBJ2-7, with 9 bases matching TRBD2. The CDR3 sequence is 14 residues long. With V trimmed by 7 bases and J by 1 base, 5 bases remained unmatched. From germline, CDR1 is MDHEN and CDR2 SYDVKM. Here the CDR3 DNA reads TGTGCCAGCAAGGCGGGAGGGAGGTCCTACGAGCAGTACTTC. Protein product: CASKAGGRSYEQYF. Variable domain in full (rest from reference TRBV28 and TRBJ2-7): DVKVTQSSRYLVKRTGEKVFLECVQDMDHENMFWYRQDPGLGLRLIYFSYDVKMKEKGDIPEGYSVSREKKERFSLILESASTNQTSMYLCASKAGGRSYEQYFGPGTRLTVT.

The chain has TRBV5-6 and TRBJ1-1; 10 nucleotides match TRBD1. V lost 2 bases and J lost 7; bases outside the gene matches: 11. The CDR3 contains 16 residues. CDR1 SGHDT and CDR2 YYEEEE come from the germline V gene. CDR3 nucleotide sequence: TGTGCCAGCAGCTTATGCCGGGACAGGGGTAGGGGTGAAGCTTTCTTT. It yields the protein CASSLCRDRGRGEAFF.

This clone showed up just once. V is TRBV7-2 and J is TRBJ1-6, with 11 positions matching TRBD1. The trim removed 5 bases at V and 9 bases at J, leaving 6 bases unmatched. The CDR3 has 15 residues. The germline gives CDR1 SGHTA, CDR2 FQGNSA. CDR3: CASSPPGTGGSPLHF. The DNA of the CDR3 is TGTGCCAGCAGCCCTCCCGGGACAGGGGGTTCACCCCTCCACTTT.

The chain employs TRBV5-1 and TRBJ1-1, with D possibly TRBD1 on 6 matching bases. The CDR3 spans 17 residues. V was clipped by 0 bases and J by 1 base, with 16 bases between them. Germline CDR1 and CDR2: SGHRS and YFSETQ. In nucleotides, the CDR3 is TGCGCCAGCAGCTTGGACCCCCGGGGGGCTAGGAACACTGAAGCTTTCTTT. Encoded protein: CASSLDPRGARNTEAFF.

The chain has TRBV2 and TRBJ1-2; D ambiguous. The germline CDR1 and CDR2 sequences are SNHLY and FYNNEI. The CDR3 is 13 residues long. V was pared by 7 bases and J by 3 bases, with 12 bases between. CDR3 protein: CASNPFFDYGYTF. The CDR3 bases are TGTGCCAGCAATCCCTTTTTCGACTATGGCTACACCTTC.

The count of this clone is one. This chain joins TRBV5-1 and TRBJ1-5, with a possible D match to TRBD1 (5 bases). The germline gives CDR1 SGHRS, CDR2 YFSETQ. V gave up 3 bases and J gave up 2 bases, with 12 bases separating them. The CDR3 totals 15 residues. The CDR3 reads CASSSVGGGNQPQHF. CDR3 sequence (DNA): TGCGCCAGCAGCTCTGTGGGGGGAGGCAATCAGCCCCAGCATTTT.

The chain carries TRBV30 and TRBJ2-5; 8 positions agree with TRBD2. Trimming at V came to 0 bases and at J to 5 bases, leaving 17 bases not matched to a gene. This CDR3 contains 18 residues. Germline CDR1 is GTSNPN and CDR2 is SVGIG (reference sequence). CDR3 sequence (DNA): TGTGCCTGGAGTGTGTCCCTTGGGGTGGCGGGAGGTGGCGAGACCCAGTACTTC. Translation: CAWSVSLGVAGGGETQYF.

This clone appeared once. The chain uses TRBV14 and TRBJ2-3; 8 bases align to TRBD2. Germline V gene lookup returns CDR1 SGHDN and CDR2 FVKESK. The CDR3 consists of 13 residues. With V trimmed by 2 bases and J by 10 bases, 5 bases remained unmatched. CDR3 in DNA: TGTGCCAGCAGCCAACCGGGGGGGGCATCGCAGTATTTT. This sequence encodes CASSQPGGASQYF. The full variable domain, completed using reference TRBV14 and TRBJ2-3, is EAGVTQFPSHSVIEKGQTVTLRCDPISGHDNLYWYRRVMGKEIKFLLHFVKESKQDESGMPNNRFLAERTGGTYSTLKVQPAELEDSGVYFCASSQPGGASQYFGPGTRLTVL.

This sequence joins TRBV10-3 and TRBJ1-2; 9 bases match TRBD1. This CDR3 is built from 17 residues. The germline V gene has CDR1 ENHRY and CDR2 SYGVKD. Trimming removed 2 bases from V and 8 bases from J; junction bases left unmatched: 15. CDR3 nucleotides: TGTGCCATCAGTGAGCCCGACTTACAGGGGGCAAAGGAGGGCTACACCTTC. Its translation is CAISEPDLQGAKEGYTF.

The chain joins TRBV27 to TRBJ1-2; TRBD1 is a possible D gene (6 bases). In germline, CDR1 is MNHEY, CDR2 SMNVEV (reference sequence). Trimming shortened V by 6 bases and J by 8 bases, and 19 bases separated the two germline ends. This CDR3 contains 14 residues. CDR3 in amino acids: CASSPAGGAGGYTF. Here the CDR3 DNA reads TGTGCCAGCAGCCCAGCCGGGGGGGCGGGGGGCTACACCTTC.